This TCR beta chain was documented in a study of radiotherapy plus CTLA-4 blockade in lung cancer. Repertoires were generated with immunoSEQ multiplex PCR, while TCRdb's copy carries only in-frame clones and drops some. Among about 98,000 clones listed, about 81% were seen once. The CDR3 consists of 14 residues. V was pared by 3 bases and J by 2 bases, with 1 base of the junction left unmatched. Germline loops: CDR1 LNHDA, CDR2 SQIVND (reference sequence). The sample consisted of peripheral blood, taken from a patient treated with radiotherapy plus ipilimumab. The rearrangement links TRBV19 to TRBJ2-1, with TRBD2 matching over 7 bases. This TCR came from a human donor with non-small cell lung cancer who had a partial response to radiotherapy plus ipilimumab. The CDR3 nucleotides read TGTGCCAGTAGTATGGGGAGGGCCTACAATGAGCAGTTCTTC. It yields the protein CASSMGRAYNEQFF.